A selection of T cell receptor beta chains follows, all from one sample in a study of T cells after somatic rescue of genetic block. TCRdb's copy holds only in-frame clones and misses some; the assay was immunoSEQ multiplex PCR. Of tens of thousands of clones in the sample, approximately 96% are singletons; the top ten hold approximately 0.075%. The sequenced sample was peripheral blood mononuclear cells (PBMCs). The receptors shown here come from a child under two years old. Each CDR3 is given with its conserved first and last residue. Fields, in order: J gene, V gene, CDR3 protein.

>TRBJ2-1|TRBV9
CASSIGIGLVDNEQFF
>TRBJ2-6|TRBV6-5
CASSYSSLGANVLTF
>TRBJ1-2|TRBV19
CASSKTDYGYTF
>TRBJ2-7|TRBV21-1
CASSNYEQYF
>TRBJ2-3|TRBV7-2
CASSLGTDTQYF
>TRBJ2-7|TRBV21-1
CASTPAGGQGGYEQYF
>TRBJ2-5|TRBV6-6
CASSSSSGALQETQYF
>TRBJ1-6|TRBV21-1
CASSGNGALDSPLHF
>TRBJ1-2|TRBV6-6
CASSYRQGPYGYTF
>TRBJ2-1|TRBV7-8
CASSLSIEQFF